The 14 T cell receptor beta chains presented below share a single source sample, sequenced in a study of human T cells and chemical hapten exposure. Time point of the sample: patch test 1, 2 weeks after DPC sensitization. Treatment indicated: therapeutic diphenylcyclopropenone sensitization with weekly scalp DPC. In TCRdb, the RACE reads were re-called with MiXCR into one record per CDR3 protein. Of about 14,000 distinct CDR3 sequences in the sample, over 15% are singletons; the top ten hold more than 5.5%. The sample in question was whole blood, obtained in connection with sensitization to the hapten diphenylcyclopropenone (DPC). Receptors were obtained from a woman aged 30 to 39 with alopecia areata. Some clones in this sample may be carry-over from other donors' samples.

This clonotype has a count of ten or more. The chain recombines TRBV18 with TRBJ2-1; the D gene is possibly TRBD2 (5 bases). The ends were cut back, 0 bases at V and 4 bases at J, with 19 bases in the middle. Germline V gene sequence: CDR1 KGHSH, CDR2 LQKENI. The CDR3 length is 18 residues. The CDR3 protein is CASSPPVWEIGPYNEQFF. The CDR3 DNA reads TGTGCCAGCTCACCACCGGTGTGGGAGATCGGCCCATACAATGAGCAGTTCTTC.

At least ten counts were recorded for this clonotype. The chain is built from TRBV9 and TRBJ2-3, with D unresolved. V lost 4 bases, J lost 2 bases, and 17 bases lay in between. The CDR3 is made up of 16 amino acids. Looked up from germline, CDR1 is SGDLS and CDR2 is YYNGEE. CDR3 residues: CASSSKSYIDTDTQYF. Here the CDR3 DNA reads TGTGCCAGCAGCTCTAAGTCTTACATCGACACAGATACGCAGTATTTT.

The chain is built from TRBV9 and TRBJ2-2; D remains ambiguous. Trimming pared 3 bases from V and 0 bases from J, leaving 9 bases between. The germline V gene has CDR1 SGDLS and CDR2 YYNGEE. CDR3 length equals 15 residues. CDR3 sequence reads: CASSERPANTGELFF. CDR3 coding DNA: TGTGCCAGCAGCGAGAGACCCGCGAACACCGGGGAGCTGTTTTTT.

This clonotype is medium-sized (0.01 to 0.1%) by share. V and J are TRBV5-1 and TRBJ1-2; the match to TRBD1 covers 10 bases. V lost 3 bases to trimming and J lost 0 bases; unmatched junction nucleotides: 11. This CDR3 has 18 amino acids. CDR1 is SGHRS, CDR2 YFSETQ, per germline. CDR3 sequence (DNA): TGCGCCAGCAGCTCCGGGACAGGGGCCCTCCGCTCTAACTATGGCTACACCTTC. It specifies CASSSGTGALRSNYGYTF.

This clonotype is medium-sized within its sample. This chain uses TRBV9 with TRBJ1-4; no clear D gene. The CDR3 runs to 14 residues. Deletions cut 0 bases from V and 7 bases from J, with 10 bases between. The germline V gene has CDR1 SGDLS and CDR2 YYNGEE. CDR3 amino acids: CASSVAPGSEKLFF. Here the CDR3 DNA reads TGTGCCAGCAGCGTAGCCCCTGGCAGTGAAAAACTGTTTTTT.

The chain employs TRBV29-1 and TRBJ1-1; D uncertain. The CDR3 totals 10 residues. Trimming removed 8 bases from V and 1 base from J, with 5 bases in between. Germline lookup yields CDR1 SQVTM and CDR2 ANQGSEA. CDR3 region: CSSGNTEAFF. In nucleotides, the CDR3 is TGCAGCTCGGGGAACACTGAAGCTTTCTTT.

J is TRBJ2-6 and V is TRBV7-9, with D uncertain. Germline V lookup: CDR1 SEHNR, CDR2 FQNEAQ (reference sequence). The CDR3 spans 15 residues. V shed 0 bases and J shed 2 bases, with 5 bases lying between them. The CDR3 bases are TGTGCCAGCAGCTTAGCGGCTGCTGGGGCCAACGTCCTGACTTTC. Amino acid sequence: CASSLAAAGANVLTF. Using reference TRBV7-9 and TRBJ2-6 for the parts outside the CDR3, the full variable domain is DTGVSQNPRHKITKRGQNVTFRCDPISEHNRLYWYRQTLGQGPEFLTYFQNEAQLEKSRLLSDRFSAERPKGSFSTLEIQRTEQGDSAMYLCASSLAAAGANVLTFGAGSRLTVL.

This clonotype is medium-sized (0.01 to 0.1%) in the sample. The chain uses TRBV6-1 and TRBJ1-1, with D unclear. The V gene lost 0 bases and the J gene lost 10 bases, with 9 bases spanning the gap. Germline V gives CDR1 MNHNS, CDR2 SASEGT. The CDR3 sequence is 12 residues long. CDR3 in DNA: TGTGCCAGCAGTGAAGCTTGGGAGGTAGCTTTCTTT. This codes for CASSEAWEVAFF.

The rearrangement uses TRBV6-2 or TRBV6-3 and TRBJ2-4; 7 bases map to TRBD1. With V trimmed by 10 bases and J by 6 bases, 9 bases remained unmatched. CDR3 length: 13 residues. The germline gives CDR1 MNHEY, CDR2 SVGEGT. The CDR3: CATKPGTVNIQYF. CDR3 nucleotide sequence: TGTGCCACCAAACCAGGGACAGTAAACATTCAGTACTTC.

This clonotype was counted at least ten times. The J gene is TRBJ1-1, the V gene TRBV5-4, with D unclear. Per the germline V gene, CDR1 is SGHNT and CDR2 is YYREEE (reference sequence). This CDR3 has 15 amino acids. V gave up 0 bases and J gave up 1 base, with 10 bases separating them. The CDR3 sequence: CASSLVGNRNTEAFF. The CDR3, as DNA: TGTGCCAGCAGCTTGGTCGGGAATAGGAACACTGAAGCTTTCTTT.

This clonotype was observed at least ten times. The chain joins TRBV20-1 to TRBJ1-5; 12 bases are a match to TRBD1. The germline CDR1 and CDR2 sequences are DFQATT and SNEGSKA (reference sequence). The CDR3 is 16 residues long. V lost 2 bases, J lost 3 bases, and 5 bases stayed unmatched. Written as DNA, the CDR3 is TGCAGTGCTAGAAAGGGGACAGGGGGCTACAATCAGCCCCAGCATTTT. This codes for CSARKGTGGYNQPQHF.

The chain employs TRBV4-1 and TRBJ2-7; no clear D gene. Trimming cost V 0 bases and J 3 bases, with 6 bases left between them. The CDR3 has 13 residues. Germline V CDR1 and CDR2: MGHRA, YSYEKL. CDR3 sequence: CASSQDLVYEQYV. In nucleotides, the CDR3 is TGCGCCAGCAGCCAAGACCTGGTCTACGAGCAGTACGTC.

There are many counts of this clonotype. The chain uses TRBV18 and TRBJ1-3, with 7 bases that match TRBD1. Germline V lookup: CDR1 KGHSH, CDR2 LQKENI. The CDR3 runs 15 residues. The V segment lost 0 bases and the J segment 4 bases; nucleotides outside the gene matches: 3. CDR3: CASSPPTGKGNTIYF. CDR3 nucleotide sequence: TGTGCCAGCTCACCACCGACAGGGAAGGGAAACACCATATATTTT. Filled out from reference TRBV18 and TRBJ1-3, the complete variable domain reads NAGVMQNPRHLVRRRGQEARLRCSPMKGHSHVYWYRQLPEEGLKFMVYLQKENIIDESGMPKERFSAEFPKEGPSILRIQQVVRGDSAAYFCASSPPTGKGNTIYFGEGSWLTVV.

This clonotype is medium-sized by share. This chain uses TRBV3-1 with TRBJ2-7; D perhaps matches TRBD1 (6 bases). This CDR3 has 15 residues. CDR1 is LGHDT and CDR2 is YNNKEL in the germline V gene (reference sequence). Trimming took 3 bases from V and 3 from J, leaving 15 bases between them. CDR3 protein: CASSHRTALLYEQYF. In DNA form, the CDR3 reads TGTGCCAGCAGCCACAGGACAGCCCTACTCTACGAGCAGTACTTC.